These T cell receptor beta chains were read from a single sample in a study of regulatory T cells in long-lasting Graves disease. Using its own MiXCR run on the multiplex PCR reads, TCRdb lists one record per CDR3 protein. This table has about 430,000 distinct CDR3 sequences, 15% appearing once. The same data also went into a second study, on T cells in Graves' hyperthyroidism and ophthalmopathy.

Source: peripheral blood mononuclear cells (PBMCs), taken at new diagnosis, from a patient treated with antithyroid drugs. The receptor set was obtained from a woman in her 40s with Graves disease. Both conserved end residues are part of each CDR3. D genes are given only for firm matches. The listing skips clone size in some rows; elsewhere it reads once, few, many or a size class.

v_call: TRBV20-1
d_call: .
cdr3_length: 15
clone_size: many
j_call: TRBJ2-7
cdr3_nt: TGCAGTGCTAACGAGGGAATGGGGCCCACCTACGAGCAGTACTTC
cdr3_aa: CSANEGMGPTYEQYF

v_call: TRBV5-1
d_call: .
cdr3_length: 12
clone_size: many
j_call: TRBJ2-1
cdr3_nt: TGCGCCAGCAGCTTGGTCGGGGGTGAGCAGTTCTTC
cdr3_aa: CASSLVGGEQFF

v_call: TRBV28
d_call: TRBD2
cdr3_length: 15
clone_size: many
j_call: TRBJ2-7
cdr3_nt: TGTGCCAGCAGTTGGACTAGCGGATTTTACTACGAGCAGTACTTC
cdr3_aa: CASSWTSGFYYEQYF

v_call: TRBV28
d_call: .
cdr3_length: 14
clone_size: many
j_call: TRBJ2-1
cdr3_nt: TGTGCCAGCAGGCAACCCGGGACAAACAATGAGCAGTTCTTC
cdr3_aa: CASRQPGTNNEQFF

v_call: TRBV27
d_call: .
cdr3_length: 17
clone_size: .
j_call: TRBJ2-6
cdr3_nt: TGTGCCAGCAGTTTGAGTGGGCTGGTATCTGGGGCCAACGTCCTGACTTTC
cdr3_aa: CASSLSGLVSGANVLTF

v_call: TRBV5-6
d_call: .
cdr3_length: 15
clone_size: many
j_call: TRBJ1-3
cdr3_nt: TGTGCCAGCAGCTTGAGAGGGCGCTCTGGAAACACCATATATTTT
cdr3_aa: CASSLRGRSGNTIYF

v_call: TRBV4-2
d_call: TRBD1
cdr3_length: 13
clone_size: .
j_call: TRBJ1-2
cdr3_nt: TGTGCCACAACAGGGGGCAGTGACTATGGCTACACCTTC
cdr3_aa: CATTGGSDYGYTF

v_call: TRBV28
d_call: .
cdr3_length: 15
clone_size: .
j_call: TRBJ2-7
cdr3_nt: TGTGCCAGCATCAATCGTGAGGGCTCCTCCTACGAGCAGTACTTC
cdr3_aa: CASINREGSSYEQYF

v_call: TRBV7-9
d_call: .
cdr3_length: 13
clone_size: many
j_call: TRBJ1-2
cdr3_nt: TGTGCCAGCAGCCGGACAGAGTTGCCTGGCTACACCTTC
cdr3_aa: CASSRTELPGYTF

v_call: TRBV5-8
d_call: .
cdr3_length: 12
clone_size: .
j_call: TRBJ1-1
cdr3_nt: TGTGCCAGCAGCTTTCGAACAATTGAAGCTTTCTTT
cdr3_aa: CASSFRTIEAFF

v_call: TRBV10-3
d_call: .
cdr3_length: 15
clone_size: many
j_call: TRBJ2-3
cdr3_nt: TGTGCCATCAAACAAGACAGGACTAGCACAGATACGCAGTATTTT
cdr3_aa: CAIKQDRTSTDTQYF

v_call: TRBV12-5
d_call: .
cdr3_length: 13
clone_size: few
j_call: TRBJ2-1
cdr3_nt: TGTGCTAGTGGTTGGAGCGGGCCTGGTGAGCAGTTCTTC
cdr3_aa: CASGWSGPGEQFF

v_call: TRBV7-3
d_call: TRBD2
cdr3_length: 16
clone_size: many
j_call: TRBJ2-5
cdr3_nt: TGTGCCAGCAGCCCGATTGGTGCGGGAGCGGGAGAGACCCAGTACTTC
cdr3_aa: CASSPIGAGAGETQYF

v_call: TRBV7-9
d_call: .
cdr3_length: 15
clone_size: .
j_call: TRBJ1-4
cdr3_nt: TGTGCCAGCAGCTTAGGGTTCAGCAATAATGAAAAACTGTTTTTT
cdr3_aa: CASSLGFSNNEKLFF

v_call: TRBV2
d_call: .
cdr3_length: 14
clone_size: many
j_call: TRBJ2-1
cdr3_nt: TGTGCCAGCAGTGAGCGGGACTTTTACAATGAGCAGTTCTTC
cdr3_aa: CASSERDFYNEQFF

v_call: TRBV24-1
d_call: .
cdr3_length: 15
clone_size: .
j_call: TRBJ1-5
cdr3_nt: TGTGCCACCAGTGATCCGGCGGGGGGCGGGCAGCCCCAGCATTTT
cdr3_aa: CATSDPAGGGQPQHF

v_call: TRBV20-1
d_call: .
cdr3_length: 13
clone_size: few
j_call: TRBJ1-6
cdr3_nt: TGCAGTGCTCTTAAGGGTAGTAATTCACCCCTCCACTTT
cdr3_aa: CSALKGSNSPLHF

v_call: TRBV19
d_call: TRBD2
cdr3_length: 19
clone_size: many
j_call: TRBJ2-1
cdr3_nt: TGTGCCAGTAGTATCCGGACTTTTTCAACTAGCGGGAGAGGGAATGAGCAGTTCTTC
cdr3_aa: CASSIRTFSTSGRGNEQFF

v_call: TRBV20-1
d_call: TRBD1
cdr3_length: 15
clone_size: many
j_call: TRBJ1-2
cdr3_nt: TGCAGTGCTAGGGCCCGGGACAGGGTTAACTATGGCTACACCTTC
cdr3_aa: CSARARDRVNYGYTF

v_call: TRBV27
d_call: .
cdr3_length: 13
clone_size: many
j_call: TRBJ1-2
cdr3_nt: TGTGCCAGCAGGGGCGTGGAAGGGTATGGCTACACCTTC
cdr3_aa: CASRGVEGYGYTF

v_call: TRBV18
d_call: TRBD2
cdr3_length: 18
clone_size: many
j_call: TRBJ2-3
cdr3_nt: TGTGCCAGCTCACCTAAACCTGCCTCTAGCGGGCTCACAGATACGCAGTATTTT
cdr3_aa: CASSPKPASSGLTDTQYF

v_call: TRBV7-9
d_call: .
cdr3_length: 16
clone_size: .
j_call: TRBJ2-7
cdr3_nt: TGTGCCAGCAGCTCTGACCGGGACATCTACTCCTACGAGCAGTACTTC
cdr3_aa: CASSSDRDIYSYEQYF

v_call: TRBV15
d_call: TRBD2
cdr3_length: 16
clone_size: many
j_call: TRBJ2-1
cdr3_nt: TGTGCCACCAGCAGAGGAACTAGCGGGCTCTACAATGAGCAGTTCTTC
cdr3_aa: CATSRGTSGLYNEQFF

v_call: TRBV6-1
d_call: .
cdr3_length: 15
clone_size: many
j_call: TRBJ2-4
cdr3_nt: TGTGCCAGCAGTCCCTCTGAGGGGGGGAGGAACATTCAGTACTTC
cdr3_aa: CASSPSEGGRNIQYF

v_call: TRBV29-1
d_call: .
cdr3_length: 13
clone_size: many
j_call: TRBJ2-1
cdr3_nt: TGCAGCGTCGGACAGAGCTCCTACAATGAGCAGTTCTTC
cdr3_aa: CSVGQSSYNEQFF

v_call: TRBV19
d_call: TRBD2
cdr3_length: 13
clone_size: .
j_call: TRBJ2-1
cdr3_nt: TGTGCCAGTGCTAGCGGGAGGGACAATGAGCAGTTCTTC
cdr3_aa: CASASGRDNEQFF

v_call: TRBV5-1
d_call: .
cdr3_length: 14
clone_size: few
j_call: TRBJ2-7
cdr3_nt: TGCGCCAGCAGCCAATCGACAGGCCCCGGGGAGCAGTACTTC
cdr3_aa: CASSQSTGPGEQYF

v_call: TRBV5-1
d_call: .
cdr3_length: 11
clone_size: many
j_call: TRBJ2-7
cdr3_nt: TGTGCCAGCAGTTTATCCTCCGAGCAGTACTTC
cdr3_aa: CASSLSSEQYF

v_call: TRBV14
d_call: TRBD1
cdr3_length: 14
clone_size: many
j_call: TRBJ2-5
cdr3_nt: TGTGCCAGCAGCACACGGACAGGGGGAGAGACCCAGTACTTC
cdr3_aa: CASSTRTGGETQYF

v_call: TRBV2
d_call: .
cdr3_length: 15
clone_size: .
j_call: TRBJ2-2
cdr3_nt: TGTGCCAGCAGTATCGACCGAGGTGGGACCGGGGAGCTGTTTTTT
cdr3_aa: CASSIDRGGTGELFF

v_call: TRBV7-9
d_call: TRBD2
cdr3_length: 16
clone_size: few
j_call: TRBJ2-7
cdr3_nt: TGTGCCAGCAGCTTAGCCCTACCGGGACTAGGTTACGAGCAGTACTTC
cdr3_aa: CASSLALPGLGYEQYF

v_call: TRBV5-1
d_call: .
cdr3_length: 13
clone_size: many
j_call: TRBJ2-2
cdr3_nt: TGCGCCAGCACGCGTTCGAACACCGGGGAGCTGTTTTTT
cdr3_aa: CASTRSNTGELFF